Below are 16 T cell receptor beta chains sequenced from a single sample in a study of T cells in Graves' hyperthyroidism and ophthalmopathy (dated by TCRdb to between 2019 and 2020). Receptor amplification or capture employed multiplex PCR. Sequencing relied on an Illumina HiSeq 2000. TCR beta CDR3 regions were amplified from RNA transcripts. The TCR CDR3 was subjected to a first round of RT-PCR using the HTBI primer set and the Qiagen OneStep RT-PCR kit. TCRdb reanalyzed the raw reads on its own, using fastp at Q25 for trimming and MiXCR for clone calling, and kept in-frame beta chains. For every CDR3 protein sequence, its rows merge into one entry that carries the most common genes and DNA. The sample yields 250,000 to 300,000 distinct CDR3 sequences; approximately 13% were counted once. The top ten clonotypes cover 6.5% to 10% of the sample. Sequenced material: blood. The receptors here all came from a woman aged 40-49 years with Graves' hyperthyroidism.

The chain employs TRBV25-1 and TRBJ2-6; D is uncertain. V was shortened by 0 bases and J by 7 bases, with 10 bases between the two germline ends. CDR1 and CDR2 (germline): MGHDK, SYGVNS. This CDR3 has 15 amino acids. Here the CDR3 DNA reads TGTGCCAGCAGTGAATACGGAGCAGGCGCCAACGTCCTGACTTTC. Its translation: CASSEYGAGANVLTF.

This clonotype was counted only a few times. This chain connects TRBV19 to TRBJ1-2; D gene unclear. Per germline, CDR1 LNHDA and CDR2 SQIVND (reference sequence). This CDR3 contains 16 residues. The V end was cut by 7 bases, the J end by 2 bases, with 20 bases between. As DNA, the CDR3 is TGTGCCAGTATCGGACCCGAGGCCAGCGGCAACTATGGCTACACCTTC. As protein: CASIGPEASGNYGYTF.

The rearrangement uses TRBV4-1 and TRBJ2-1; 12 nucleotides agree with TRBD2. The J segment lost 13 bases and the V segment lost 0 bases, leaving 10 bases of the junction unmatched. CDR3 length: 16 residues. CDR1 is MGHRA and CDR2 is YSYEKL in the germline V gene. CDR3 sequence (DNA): TGCGCCAGCAGCCAAGATTTGGGGGGACTAGCGGGCTTTCAGTTCTTC. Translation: CASSQDLGGLAGFQFF.

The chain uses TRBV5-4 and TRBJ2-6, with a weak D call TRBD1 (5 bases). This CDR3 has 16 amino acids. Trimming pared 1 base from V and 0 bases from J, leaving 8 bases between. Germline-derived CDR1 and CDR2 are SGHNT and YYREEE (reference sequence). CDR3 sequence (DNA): TGTGCCAGCAGCTTGCAGGGAACCTCTGGGGCCAACGTCCTGACTTTC. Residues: CASSLQGTSGANVLTF.

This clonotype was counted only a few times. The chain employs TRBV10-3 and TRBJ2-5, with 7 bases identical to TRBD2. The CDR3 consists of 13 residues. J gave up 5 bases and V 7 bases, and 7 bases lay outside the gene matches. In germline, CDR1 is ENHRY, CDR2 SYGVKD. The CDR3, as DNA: TGTGCCATCATGAGCGGGAAGGGGGAGACCCAGTACTTC. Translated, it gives CAIMSGKGETQYF.

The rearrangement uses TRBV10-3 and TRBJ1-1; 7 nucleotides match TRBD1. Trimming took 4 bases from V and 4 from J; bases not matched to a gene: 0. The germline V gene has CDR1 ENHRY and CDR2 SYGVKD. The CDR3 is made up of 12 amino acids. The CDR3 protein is CAISGQGTEAFF. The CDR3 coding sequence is TGTGCCATCAGTGGACAGGGCACTGAAGCTTTCTTT.

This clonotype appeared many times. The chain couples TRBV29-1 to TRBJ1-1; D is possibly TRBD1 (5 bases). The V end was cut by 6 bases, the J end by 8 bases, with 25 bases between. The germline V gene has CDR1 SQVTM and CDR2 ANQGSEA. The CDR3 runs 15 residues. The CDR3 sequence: CSVERVGLGTSEAFF. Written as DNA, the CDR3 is TGCAGCGTCGAGAGGGTGGGACTGGGCACCTCAGAAGCTTTCTTT.

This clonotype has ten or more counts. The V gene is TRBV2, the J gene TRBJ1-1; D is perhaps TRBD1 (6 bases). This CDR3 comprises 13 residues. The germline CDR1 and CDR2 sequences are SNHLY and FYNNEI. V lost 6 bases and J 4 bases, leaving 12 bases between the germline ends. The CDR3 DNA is TGTGCCAGCAGGCTACAGGGACTCACTGAAGCTTTCTTT. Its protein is CASRLQGLTEAFF.

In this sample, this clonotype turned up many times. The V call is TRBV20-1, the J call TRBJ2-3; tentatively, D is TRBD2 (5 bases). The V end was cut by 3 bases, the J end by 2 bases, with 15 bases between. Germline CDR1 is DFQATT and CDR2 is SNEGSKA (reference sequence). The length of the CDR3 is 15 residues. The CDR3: CSASAGGGNTDTQYF. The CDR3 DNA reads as TGCAGTGCTAGCGCGGGCGGAGGCAACACAGATACGCAGTATTTT.

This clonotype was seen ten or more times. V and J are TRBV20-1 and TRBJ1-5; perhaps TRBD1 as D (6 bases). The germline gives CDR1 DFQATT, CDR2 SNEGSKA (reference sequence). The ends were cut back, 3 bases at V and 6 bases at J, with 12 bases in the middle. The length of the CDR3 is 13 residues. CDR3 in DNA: TGCAGTGCTAGGGCAGGGGTGGGTCAGCCCCAGCATTTT. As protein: CSARAGVGQPQHF.

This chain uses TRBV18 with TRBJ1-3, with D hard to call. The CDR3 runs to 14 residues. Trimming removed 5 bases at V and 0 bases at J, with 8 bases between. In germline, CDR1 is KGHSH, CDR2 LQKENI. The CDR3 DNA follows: TGTGCCAGCTCAGACACAGACTCTGGAAACACCATATATTTT. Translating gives CASSDTDSGNTIYF. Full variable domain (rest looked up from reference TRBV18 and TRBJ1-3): NAGVMQNPRHLVRRRGQEARLRCSPMKGHSHVYWYRQLPEEGLKFMVYLQKENIIDESGMPKERFSAEFPKEGPSILRIQQVVRGDSAAYFCASSDTDSGNTIYFGEGSWLTVV.

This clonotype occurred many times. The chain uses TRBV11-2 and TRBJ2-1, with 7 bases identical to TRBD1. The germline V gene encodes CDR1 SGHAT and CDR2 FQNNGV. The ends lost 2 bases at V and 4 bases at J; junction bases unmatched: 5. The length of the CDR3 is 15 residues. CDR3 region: CASSLIRTGYNEQFF. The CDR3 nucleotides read TGTGCCAGCAGCTTAATAAGGACAGGATACAATGAGCAGTTCTTC.

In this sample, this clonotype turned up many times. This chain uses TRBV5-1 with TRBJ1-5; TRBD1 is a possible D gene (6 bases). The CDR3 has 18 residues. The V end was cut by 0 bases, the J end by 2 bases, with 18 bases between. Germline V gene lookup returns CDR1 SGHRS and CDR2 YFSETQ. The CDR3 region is CASSLGGAGDFRNQPQHF. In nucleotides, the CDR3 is TGCGCCAGCAGCTTGGGGGGGGCAGGGGATTTTCGCAATCAGCCCCAGCATTTT.

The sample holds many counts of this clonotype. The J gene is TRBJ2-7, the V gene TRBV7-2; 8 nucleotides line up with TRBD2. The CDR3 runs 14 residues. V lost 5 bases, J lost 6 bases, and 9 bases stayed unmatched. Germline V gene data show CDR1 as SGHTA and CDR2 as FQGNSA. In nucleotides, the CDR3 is TGTGCCAGCAGCCGGGAGGGAGCTAGCTCCGAGCAGTACTTC. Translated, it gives CASSREGASSEQYF.

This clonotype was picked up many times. The CDR3 sequence: CASSEGTSVTYEQYF. The CDR3 nucleotides read TGTGCCAGCAGTGAAGGGACTAGCGTTACCTACGAGCAGTACTTC. The chain links TRBV2 to TRBJ2-7; 9 bases line up with TRBD2. This CDR3 comprises 15 residues. V trimming: 1 base; J trimming: 2 bases; junction bases outside the gene matches: 3. Germline CDR1 and CDR2: SNHLY and FYNNEI.

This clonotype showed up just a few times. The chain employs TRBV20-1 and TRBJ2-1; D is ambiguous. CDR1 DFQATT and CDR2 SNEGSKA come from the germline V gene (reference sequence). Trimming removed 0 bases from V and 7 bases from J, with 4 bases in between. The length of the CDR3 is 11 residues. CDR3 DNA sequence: TGCAGTGCTAGAGACTTAAATGAGCAGTTCTTC. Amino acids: CSARDLNEQFF.